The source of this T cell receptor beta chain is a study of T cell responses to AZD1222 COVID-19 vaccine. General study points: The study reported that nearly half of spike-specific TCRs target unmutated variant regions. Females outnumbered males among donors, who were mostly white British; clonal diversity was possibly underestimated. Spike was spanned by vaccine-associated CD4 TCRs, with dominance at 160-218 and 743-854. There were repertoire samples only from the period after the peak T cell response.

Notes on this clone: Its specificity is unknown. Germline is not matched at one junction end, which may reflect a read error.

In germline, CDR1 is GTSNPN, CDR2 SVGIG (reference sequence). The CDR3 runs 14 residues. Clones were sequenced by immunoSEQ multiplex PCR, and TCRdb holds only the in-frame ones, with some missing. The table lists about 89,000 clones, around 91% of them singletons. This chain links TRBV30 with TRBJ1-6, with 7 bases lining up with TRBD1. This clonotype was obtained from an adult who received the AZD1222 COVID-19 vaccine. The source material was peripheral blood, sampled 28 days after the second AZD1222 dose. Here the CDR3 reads CAWSGGQVNSPLHF. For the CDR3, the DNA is TGTGCCTGGAGTGGCGGACAGGTTAATTCGCCCCTCCACTTT.